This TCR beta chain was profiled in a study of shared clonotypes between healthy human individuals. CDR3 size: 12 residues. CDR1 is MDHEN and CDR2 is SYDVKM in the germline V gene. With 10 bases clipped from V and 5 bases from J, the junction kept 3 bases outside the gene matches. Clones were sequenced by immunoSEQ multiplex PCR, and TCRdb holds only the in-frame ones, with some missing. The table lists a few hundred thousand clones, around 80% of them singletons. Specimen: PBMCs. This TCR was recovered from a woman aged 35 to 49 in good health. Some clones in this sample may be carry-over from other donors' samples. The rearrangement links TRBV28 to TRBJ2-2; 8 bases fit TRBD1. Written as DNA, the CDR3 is TGTGCCACCCACAGGGGGACCGGGGAGCTGTTTTTT. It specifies CATHRGTGELFF.